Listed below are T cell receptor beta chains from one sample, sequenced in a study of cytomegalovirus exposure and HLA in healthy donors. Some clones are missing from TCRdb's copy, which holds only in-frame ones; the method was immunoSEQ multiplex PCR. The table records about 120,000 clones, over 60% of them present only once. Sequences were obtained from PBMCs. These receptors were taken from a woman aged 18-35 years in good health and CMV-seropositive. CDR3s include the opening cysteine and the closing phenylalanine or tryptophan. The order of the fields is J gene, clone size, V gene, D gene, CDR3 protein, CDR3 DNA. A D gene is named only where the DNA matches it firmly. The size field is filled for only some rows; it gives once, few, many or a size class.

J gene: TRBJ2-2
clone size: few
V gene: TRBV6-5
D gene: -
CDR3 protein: CASSYGLTRPGELFF
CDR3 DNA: TGTGCCAGCAGTTACGGGCTAACCCGACCCGGGGAGCTGTTTTTT

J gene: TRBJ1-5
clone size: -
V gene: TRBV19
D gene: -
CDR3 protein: CASSIEDSPNQPQHF
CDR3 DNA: TGTGCCAGTAGTATTGAAGACAGTCCCAATCAGCCCCAGCATTTT

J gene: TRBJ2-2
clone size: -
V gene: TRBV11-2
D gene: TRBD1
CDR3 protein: CASSWTGSNTGELFF
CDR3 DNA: TGTGCCAGCAGCTGGACAGGGTCGAACACCGGGGAGCTGTTTTTT

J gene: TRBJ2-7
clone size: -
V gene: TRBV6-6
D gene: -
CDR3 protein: CASSYSSAQGEQYF
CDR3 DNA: TGTGCCAGCAGTTACTCATCTGCTCAGGGCGAGCAGTACTTC

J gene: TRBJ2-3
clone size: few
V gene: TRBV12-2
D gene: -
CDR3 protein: CASLFLGTSGSGGDTQYF
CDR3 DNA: TGTGCAAGTCTATTTCTCGGGACTAGCGGGAGTGGGGGAGATACGCAGTATTTT

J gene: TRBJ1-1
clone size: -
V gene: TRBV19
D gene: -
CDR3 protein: CASSIDLRAAFF
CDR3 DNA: TGTGCCAGTAGTATAGATCTCAGGGCTGCTTTCTTT

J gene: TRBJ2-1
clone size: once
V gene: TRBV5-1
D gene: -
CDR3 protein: CASSLVNYPFYNEQFF
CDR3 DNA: TGCGCCAGCAGCTTGGTTAACTACCCATTCTACAATGAGCAGTTCTTC

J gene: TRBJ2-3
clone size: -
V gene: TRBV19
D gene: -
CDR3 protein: CASSRAGRKADTQYF
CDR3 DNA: TGTGCCAGTTCGCGGGCGGGGAGGAAGGCAGATACGCAGTATTTT

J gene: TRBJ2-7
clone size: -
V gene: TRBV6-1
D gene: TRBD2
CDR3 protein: CASSEASLAVNGEQYF
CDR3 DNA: TGTGCCAGCAGTGAAGCCTCCCTAGCGGTGAATGGTGAGCAGTACTTC

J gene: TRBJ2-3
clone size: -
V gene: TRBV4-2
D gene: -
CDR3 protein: CASSQGQGTMGRDTQYF
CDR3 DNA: TGTGCCAGCAGCCAAGGTCAGGGAACTATGGGCAGGGATACGCAGTATTTT

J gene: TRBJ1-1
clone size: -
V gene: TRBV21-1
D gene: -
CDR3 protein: CASSKDRGRLSTEAFF
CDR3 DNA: TGTGCCAGCAGCAAAGACAGGGGGCGCTTGAGTACTGAAGCTTTCTTT

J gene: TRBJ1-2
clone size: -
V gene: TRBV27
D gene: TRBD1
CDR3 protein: CASSDRVLGGYTF
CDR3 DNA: TGTGCCAGCAGCGACAGGGTGCTAGGTGGCTACACCTTC

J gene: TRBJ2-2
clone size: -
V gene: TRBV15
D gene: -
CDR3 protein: CATSRMAGSGELFF
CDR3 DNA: TGTGCCACCAGCAGGATGGCAGGTTCCGGGGAGCTGTTTTTT

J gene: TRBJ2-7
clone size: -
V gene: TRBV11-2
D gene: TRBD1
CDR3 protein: CASSSFDRVGYEQYF
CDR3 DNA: TGTGCCAGCAGCTCATTCGACAGGGTCGGCTACGAGCAGTACTTC

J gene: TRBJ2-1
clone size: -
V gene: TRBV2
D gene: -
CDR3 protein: CASSDSDSPAYNEQFF
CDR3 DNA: TGTGCCAGCAGTGATTCGGACAGCCCGGCCTACAATGAGCAGTTCTTC

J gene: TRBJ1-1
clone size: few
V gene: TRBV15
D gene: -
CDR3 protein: CATSRVPRQNTEAFF
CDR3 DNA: TGTGCCACCAGCAGAGTCCCTCGACAGAACACTGAAGCTTTCTTT

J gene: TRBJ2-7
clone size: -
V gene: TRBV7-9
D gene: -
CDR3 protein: CASQEGEQYF
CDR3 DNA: TGTGCCAGCCAGGAAGGCGAGCAGTACTTC